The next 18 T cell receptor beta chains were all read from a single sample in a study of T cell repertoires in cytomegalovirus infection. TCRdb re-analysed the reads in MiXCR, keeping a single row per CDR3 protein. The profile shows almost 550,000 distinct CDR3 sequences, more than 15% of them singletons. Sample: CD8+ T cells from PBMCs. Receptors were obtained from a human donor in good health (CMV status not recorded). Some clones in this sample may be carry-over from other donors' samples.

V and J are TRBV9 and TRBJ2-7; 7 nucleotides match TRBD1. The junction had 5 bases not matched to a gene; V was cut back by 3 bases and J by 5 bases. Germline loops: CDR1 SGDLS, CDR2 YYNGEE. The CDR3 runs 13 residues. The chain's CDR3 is CASSGRQGNEQYF. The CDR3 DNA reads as TGTGCCAGCAGCGGACGACAGGGCAACGAGCAGTACTTC.

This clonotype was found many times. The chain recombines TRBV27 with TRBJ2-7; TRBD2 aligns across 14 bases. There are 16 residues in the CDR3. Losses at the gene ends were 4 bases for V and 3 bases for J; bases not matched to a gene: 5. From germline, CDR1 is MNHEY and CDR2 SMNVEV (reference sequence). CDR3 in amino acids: CASSYSGTSGSYEQYF. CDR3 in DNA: TGTGCCAGCAGTTATTCCGGGACTAGCGGGAGCTACGAGCAGTACTTC.

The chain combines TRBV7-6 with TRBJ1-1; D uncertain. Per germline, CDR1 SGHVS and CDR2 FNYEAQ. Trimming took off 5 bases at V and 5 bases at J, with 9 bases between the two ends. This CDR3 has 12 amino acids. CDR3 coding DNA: TGTGCCAGCAGCCCCGACAAAACTGAAGCTTTCTTT. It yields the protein CASSPDKTEAFF.

DNA of the CDR3: TGTGCCAGCCGATGGACAGGGGGGTTCAGGAACACTGAAGCTTTCTTT. Translating gives CASRWTGGFRNTEAFF. This chain connects TRBV2 to TRBJ1-1; 10 bases fit TRBD1. The CDR3 covers 16 residues. V dropped 8 bases and J dropped 1; count of bases not matched to a gene: 10. CDR1 and CDR2 (germline): SNHLY, FYNNEI.

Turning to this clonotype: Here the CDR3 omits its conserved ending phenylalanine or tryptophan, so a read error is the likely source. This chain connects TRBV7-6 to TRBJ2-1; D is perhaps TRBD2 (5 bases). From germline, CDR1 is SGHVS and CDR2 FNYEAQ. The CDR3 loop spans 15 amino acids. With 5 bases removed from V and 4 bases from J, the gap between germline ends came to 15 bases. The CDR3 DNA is TGTGCCAGCAGCAATAGCGTGGGCCTATACAATGAGCAGTTCTTA. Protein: CASSNSVGLYNEQFL.

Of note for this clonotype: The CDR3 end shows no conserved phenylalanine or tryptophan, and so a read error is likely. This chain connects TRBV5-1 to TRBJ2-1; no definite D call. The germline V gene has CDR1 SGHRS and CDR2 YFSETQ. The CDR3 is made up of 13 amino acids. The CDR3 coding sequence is TGTGCCAGCAGCTTCGGTGTTTATAATGAGCAGTTCTTA. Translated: CASSFGVYNEQFL.

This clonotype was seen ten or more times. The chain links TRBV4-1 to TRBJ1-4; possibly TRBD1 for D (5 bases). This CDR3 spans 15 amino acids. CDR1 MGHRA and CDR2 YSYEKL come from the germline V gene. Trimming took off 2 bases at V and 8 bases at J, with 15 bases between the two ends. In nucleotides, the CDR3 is TGCGCCAGCAGCCAACCGGGACCCTCTCCGGAAAAACTGTTTTTT. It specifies CASSQPGPSPEKLFF.

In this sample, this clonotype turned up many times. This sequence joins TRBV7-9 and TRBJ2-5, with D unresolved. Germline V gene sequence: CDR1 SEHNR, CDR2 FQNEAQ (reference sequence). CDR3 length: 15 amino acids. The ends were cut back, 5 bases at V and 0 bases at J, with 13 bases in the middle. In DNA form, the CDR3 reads TGTGCCAGCAGCCCCCCATCGCAGAACCAAGAGACCCAGTACTTC. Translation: CASSPPSQNQETQYF.

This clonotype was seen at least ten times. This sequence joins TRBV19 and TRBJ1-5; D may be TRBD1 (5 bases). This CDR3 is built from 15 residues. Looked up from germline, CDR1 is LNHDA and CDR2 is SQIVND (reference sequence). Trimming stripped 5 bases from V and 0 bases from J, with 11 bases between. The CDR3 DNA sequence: TGTGCCAGTAGTGGAGGACAAACTAGCAATCAGCCCCAGCATTTT. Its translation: CASSGGQTSNQPQHF.

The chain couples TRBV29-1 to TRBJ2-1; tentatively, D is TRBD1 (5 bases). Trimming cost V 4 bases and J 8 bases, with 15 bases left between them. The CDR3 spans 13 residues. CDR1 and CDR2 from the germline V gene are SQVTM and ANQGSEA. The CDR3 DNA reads TGCAGCGTTGGAGTTCAGGGCGCGTATGAGCAGTTCTTC. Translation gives CSVGVQGAYEQFF.

The CDR3 DNA reads TGTGCCAGCAGCGGAAATAATTCACCCCTCCACTTT. Its translation is CASSGNNSPLHF. The chain couples TRBV9 to TRBJ1-6; D ambiguous. Trimming took 3 bases from V and 5 from J, leaving 3 bases between them. The CDR3 loop spans 12 amino acids. Germline CDR1 is SGDLS and CDR2 is YYNGEE.

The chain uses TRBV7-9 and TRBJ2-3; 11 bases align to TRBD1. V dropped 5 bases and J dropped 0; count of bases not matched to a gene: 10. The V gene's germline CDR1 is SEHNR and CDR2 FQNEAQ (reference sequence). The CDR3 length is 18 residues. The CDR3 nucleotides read TGTGCCAGCAGCCGCGGGACAGGGGGATCCCTTAGCACAGATACGCAGTATTTT. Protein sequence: CASSRGTGGSLSTDTQYF. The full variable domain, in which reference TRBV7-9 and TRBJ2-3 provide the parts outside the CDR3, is DTGVSQNPRHKITKRGQNVTFRCDPISEHNRLYWYRQTLGQGPEFLTYFQNEAQLEKSRLLSDRFSAERPKGSFSTLEIQRTEQGDSAMYLCASSRGTGGSLSTDTQYFGPGTRLTVL.

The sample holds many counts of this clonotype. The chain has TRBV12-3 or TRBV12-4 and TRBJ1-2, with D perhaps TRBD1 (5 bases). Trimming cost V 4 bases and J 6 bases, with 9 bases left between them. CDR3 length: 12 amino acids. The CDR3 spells CASSYGGNGYTF. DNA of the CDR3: TGTGCCAGCAGTTACGGGGGGAATGGCTACACCTTC.

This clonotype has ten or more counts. The CDR3 region is CAISDVSEGIANEQFF. The CDR3 DNA sequence: TGTGCCATCAGTGATGTTAGCGAGGGTATTGCCAATGAGCAGTTCTTC. This sequence joins TRBV10-3 and TRBJ2-1; the D gene is possibly TRBD2 (5 bases). Trimming left V 3 bases short and J 6 bases short, with 18 bases between. The CDR3 totals 16 residues. Germline V gives CDR1 ENHRY, CDR2 SYGVKD.

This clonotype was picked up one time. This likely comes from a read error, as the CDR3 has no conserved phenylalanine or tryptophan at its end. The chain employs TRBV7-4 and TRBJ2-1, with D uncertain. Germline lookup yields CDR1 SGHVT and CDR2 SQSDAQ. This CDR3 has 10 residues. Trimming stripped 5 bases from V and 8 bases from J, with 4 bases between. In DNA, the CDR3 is TGTGCCAGCAGCCCCTATGAGCAGTTCTTA. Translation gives CASSPYEQFL.

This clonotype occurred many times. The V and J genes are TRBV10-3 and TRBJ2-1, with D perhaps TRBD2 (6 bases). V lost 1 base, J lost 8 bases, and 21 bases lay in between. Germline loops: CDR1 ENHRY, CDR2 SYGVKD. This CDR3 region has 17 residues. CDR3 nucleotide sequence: TGTGCCATCAGTGAGTACGTGAGTAGCGGTACGTTCTATGAGCAGTTCTTC. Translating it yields CAISEYVSSGTFYEQFF.

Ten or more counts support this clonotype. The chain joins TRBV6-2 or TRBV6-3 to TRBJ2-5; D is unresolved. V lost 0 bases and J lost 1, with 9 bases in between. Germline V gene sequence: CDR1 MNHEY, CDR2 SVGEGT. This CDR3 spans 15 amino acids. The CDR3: CASSYSEYIQETQYF. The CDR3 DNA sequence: TGTGCCAGCAGTTACTCCGAATATATCCAAGAGACCCAGTACTTC.

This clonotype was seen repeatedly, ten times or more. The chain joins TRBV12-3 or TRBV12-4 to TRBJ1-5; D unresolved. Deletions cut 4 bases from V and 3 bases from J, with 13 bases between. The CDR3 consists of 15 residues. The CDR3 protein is CASSYQHMFNQPQHF. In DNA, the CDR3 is TGTGCCAGCAGTTACCAGCACATGTTCAATCAGCCCCAGCATTTT.